Listed here are 20 T cell receptor beta chains from one sample, sequenced in a study of CD8+ T cells in alopecia areata. The CD4+ cells of five biomarker-study patients went through sorting. This sorting yielded CD25+CD127- cells. Sequencing templates came from extracted RNA that was reverse transcribed into cDNA. The protocol was immunoSEQ multiplex PCR, while the TCRdb copy is restricted to in-frame clones and leaves out a portion. The sample yields more than 7,000 clones, 71% seen once. Sample: CD4+ Tregs sorted from blood. The receptors were sampled from a human donor with alopecia areata.

The chain recombines TRBV5-1 with TRBJ1-4, with 8 bases matching TRBD1. Losses at the gene ends were 4 bases for V and 7 bases for J; bases not matched to a gene: 6. CDR1 and CDR2 from the germline V gene are SGHRS and YFSETQ. This CDR3 is 14 amino acids long. As DNA, the CDR3 is TGCGCCAGCAGCCGAGACAGGGGTAGTGAAAAACTGTTTTTT. It translates to CASSRDRGSEKLFF.

The rearrangement uses TRBV7-8 and TRBJ2-7, with a weak D call TRBD1 (6 bases). Trimming cost V 5 bases and J 3 bases, with 14 bases left between them. The germline CDR1 and CDR2 sequences are SGHVS and FQNEAQ. The CDR3 runs 14 residues. The CDR3 here is CASSARDTFYEQYF. CDR3 in DNA: TGTGCCAGCAGCGCCAGGGACACCTTCTACGAGCAGTACTTC.

V is TRBV18 and J is TRBJ2-3, with TRBD1 identical over 9 bases. The CDR3 contains 16 residues. The germline V gene has CDR1 KGHSH and CDR2 LQKENI. Losses at the gene ends were 3 bases for V and 1 base for J; bases not matched to a gene: 5. As DNA, the CDR3 is TGTGCCAGCTCACCCTACAGGGGGCCGGGCACAGATACGCAGTATTTT. Its translation is CASSPYRGPGTDTQYF. The full variable domain, with the rest looked up from reference TRBV18 and TRBJ2-3, is NAGVMQNPRHLVRRRGQEARLRCSPMKGHSHVYWYRQLPEEGLKFMVYLQKENIIDESGMPKERFSAEFPKEGPSILRIQQVVRGDSAAYFCASSPYRGPGTDTQYFGPGTRLTVL.

The chain couples TRBV5-1 to TRBJ2-4, with 8 bases identical to TRBD2. Germline CDR1 reads SGHRS; CDR2 reads YFSETQ. The CDR3 extends over 14 amino acids. The J segment lost 5 bases and the V segment lost 4 bases, leaving 5 bases of the junction unmatched. CDR3 DNA sequence: TGCGCCAGCAGCATGCCGGGAGGGCAAAACATTCAGTACTTC. It specifies CASSMPGGQNIQYF.

The chain couples TRBV7-9 to TRBJ1-5; D remains unclear. Germline V gene sequence: CDR1 SEHNR, CDR2 FQNEAQ (reference sequence). The CDR3 totals 11 residues. The germline V and J ends were trimmed by 10 bases and 6 bases, with 10 bases remaining between them. In DNA, the CDR3 is TGTGCCATTCCCGTGGGTCAGCCCCAGCATTTT. It encodes CAIPVGQPQHF.

CDR3 amino acids: CASSSSGTGGYF. The CDR3 DNA reads TGTGCCAGCAGCTCGTCCGGGACAGGGGGCTATTTT. V and J are TRBV28 and TRBJ2-3; 12 nucleotides align to TRBD1. J gave up 15 bases and V 6 bases, and 7 bases lay outside the gene matches. The CDR3 runs 12 residues. CDR1 and CDR2 (germline): MDHEN, SYDVKM.

The genes are TRBV18 and TRBJ2-7, with 12 bases aligning to TRBD1. The CDR3 runs to 18 residues. V dropped 2 bases and J dropped 4; count of bases not matched to a gene: 12. Germline V gene lookup returns CDR1 KGHSH and CDR2 LQKENI. As DNA, the CDR3 is TGTGCCAGCTCACCATCGGGACAGGGGGCTCGTTTAGTGTACGAGCAGTACTTC. Translating gives CASSPSGQGARLVYEQYF.

This rearrangement joins TRBV12-1 to TRBJ1-2. TRBV12-1 has pseudogene status. The CDR3 runs 11 residues. In DNA form, the CDR3 reads TGTGCCAGCAGCCCCTTACGTGGCTACACCTTC. It codes for CASSPLRGYTF.

The chain has TRBV4-1 and TRBJ2-7; 15 bases map to TRBD2. This CDR3 contains 18 residues. After removal of 0 bases from V and 1 base from J, the junction contained 4 bases not matched to a gene. The germline gives CDR1 MGHRA, CDR2 YSYEKL. The CDR3 region has the DNA TGCGCCAGCAGCCAAGATTTGGGGACTAGCGGGAGGTCCTACGAGCAGTACTTC. As protein: CASSQDLGTSGRSYEQYF.

The chain uses TRBV5-1 and TRBJ2-1; weak D call: TRBD2 (6 bases). CDR3 size: 14 residues. V gave up 0 bases and J gave up 7 bases, with 11 bases separating them. Germline V CDR1 and CDR2: SGHRS, YFSETQ. DNA for the CDR3: TGCGCCAGCAGCTTGGTGGCGGAGGGGAATGAGCAGTTCTTC. This translates into CASSLVAEGNEQFF.

V gene TRBV7-2 combines with J gene TRBJ2-6; D is unclear. The CDR3 covers 14 residues. V was cut by 5 bases and J by 1 base, with 6 bases left in between. The germline V gene encodes CDR1 SGHTA and CDR2 FQGNSA. Written as DNA, the CDR3 is TGTGCCAGCAGCCCCATGTCTGGGGCCAACGTCCTGACTTTC. Translated: CASSPMSGANVLTF.

V is TRBV6-5 and J is TRBJ2-2; D is ambiguous. Germline values: CDR1 MNHEY, CDR2 SVGAGI. This CDR3 contains 12 residues. The ends were cut back, 2 bases at V and 5 bases at J, with 3 bases in the middle. The CDR3 DNA reads as TGTGCCAGCAGTTACGCGACCGGGGAGCTGTTTTTT. Translating gives CASSYATGELFF.

The genes are TRBV5-1 and TRBJ2-2; TRBD2 is a possible D gene (5 bases). V shed 3 bases and J shed 10 bases, with 19 bases lying between them. The germline V gene encodes CDR1 SGHRS and CDR2 YFSETQ. CDR3 length equals 15 residues. The CDR3 DNA reads as TGCGCCAGCAGCTGGGGAGACACGTTAGGCGAGGAGCTGTTTTTT. This translates into CASSWGDTLGEELFF.

V and J are TRBV5-1 and TRBJ2-3; 13 bases align to TRBD2. There are 17 residues in the CDR3. The V gene's germline CDR1 is SGHRS and CDR2 YFSETQ. V lost 4 bases to trimming and J lost 6 bases; unmatched junction nucleotides: 11. The CDR3 DNA follows: TGCGCCAGCAGCCTAATGTTACTAGCGGGAGGGCCCGATACGCAGTATTTT. It yields the protein CASSLMLLAGGPDTQYF.

V gene TRBV7-9 combines with J gene TRBJ2-5; D is ambiguous. The J call may be mistaken, given a closer DNA end match to TRBJ2-7. The CDR3 totals 14 residues. Looked up from germline, CDR1 is SEHNR and CDR2 is FQNEAQ (reference sequence). In DNA form, the CDR3 reads TGTGCCAGCAGCTTAGGACCGGGCTCCTACGAGCAGTACTTC. The encoded protein is CASSLGPGSYEQYF.

The chain links TRBV5-1 to TRBJ2-1; TRBD2 aligns across 11 bases. V shed 1 base, J shed 0 bases, and the junction held 6 bases outside the gene matches. The CDR3 covers 18 residues. Germline V gene sequence: CDR1 SGHRS, CDR2 YFSETQ. This CDR3 is CASSLKFSGRGSYNEQFF. Written as DNA, the CDR3 is TGCGCCAGCAGCTTGAAGTTTAGCGGGAGGGGCTCCTACAATGAGCAGTTCTTC.

The chain is built from TRBV19 and TRBJ1-2; D perhaps matches TRBD1 (5 bases). The V end was cut by 3 bases, the J end by 4 bases, with 9 bases between. This CDR3 has 13 residues. The germline gives CDR1 LNHDA, CDR2 SQIVND (reference sequence). CDR3 sequence reads: CASSIGGIYGYTF. CDR3 bases: TGTGCCAGTAGTATTGGGGGGATCTATGGCTACACCTTC.

The V gene is TRBV7-6, the J gene TRBJ2-3; D unresolved. Trimming shortened V by 5 bases and J by 2 bases, and 14 bases separated the two germline ends. This CDR3 is built from 15 residues. Germline values: CDR1 SGHVS, CDR2 FNYEAQ. The DNA of the CDR3 is TGTGCCAGCAGCCAAGCCGGTCTAATCACAGATACGCAGTATTTT. It is translated as CASSQAGLITDTQYF.

The chain employs TRBV29-1 and TRBJ2-5; D is possibly TRBD1 or TRBD2 (5 bases each). The germline V gene encodes CDR1 SQVTM and CDR2 ANQGSEA. Trimming cost V 3 bases and J 1 base, with 9 bases left between them. The CDR3 length is 13 residues. The CDR3 DNA sequence: TGCAGCGTTGATGAGGGGTTCCAAGAGACCCAGTACTTC. This encodes CSVDEGFQETQYF.

The rearrangement uses TRBV7-2 and TRBJ2-7, with D tentatively TRBD1 (5 bases). Trimming took off 4 bases at V and 2 bases at J, with 21 bases between the two ends. CDR3 length: 17 amino acids. Germline V gives CDR1 SGHTA, CDR2 FQGNSA. The CDR3 DNA reads as TGTGCCAGCAGCTACAACTCGAGAACGGACATTCCCTACGAGCAGTACTTC. It codes for CASSYNSRTDIPYEQYF.